Listed below are T cell receptor beta chains from one sample, sequenced in a study of T cell responses to AZD1222 COVID-19 vaccine. Profiled with immunoSEQ multiplex PCR; TCRdb holds only in-frame clones, not every one. In the table there are about 170,000 clones, roughly 87% of which are singletons. The sample consisted of peripheral blood, taken 28 days after the second AZD1222 dose. The receptors were sampled from an adult who received the AZD1222 COVID-19 vaccine. Each CDR3 is given with its conserved first and last residue. The D gene is left open where the match is weak. Size tells how often a clone was seen (once, few, many) or the class of an expanded clone, and some rows leave it out.

size | J | D | V | DNA | CDR3
NA | TRBJ2-3 | NA | TRBV5-4 | TGTGCCAGCAGCTTGGGTAAGGAAGATACGCAGTATTTT | CASSLGKEDTQYF
NA | TRBJ1-1 | TRBD1 | TRBV6-5 | TGTGCCAGCAGATCGGGACAGGGGAGAATAGCTTTCTTT | CASRSGQGRIAFF
once | TRBJ2-5 | NA | TRBV3-1/TRBV3-2 | TGTGCCAGCAGCCCCACAAGAACCGTCCAAGAGACCCAGTACTTC | CASSPTRTVQETQYF
once | TRBJ2-7 | TRBD1 | TRBV3-1/TRBV3-2 | TGTGCCAGCAGCCAAGGAAGGTGGACAGGGGATTTGGACGAGCAGTACTTC | CASSQGRWTGDLDEQYF
NA | TRBJ2-3 | NA | TRBV4-3 | TGCGCCAGCAGCCAAGATCATCAGGGGGGCGTGGGAGATACGCAGTATTTT | CASSQDHQGGVGDTQYF
few | TRBJ1-5 | NA | TRBV19 | TGTGCCAGTAGTAGGGGCAGGGACCTCAATCAGCCCCAGCATTTT | CASSRGRDLNQPQHF
few | TRBJ1-5 | TRBD1 | TRBV4-2 | TGTGCCAGCAGCCAAGAGGCGGACAGGGCGGGCCAGCCCCAGCATTTT | CASSQEADRAGQPQHF
few | TRBJ1-5 | TRBD1 | TRBV11-2 | TGTGCCAGCAGCCCGACAGGGGCCGGTCAGCCCCAGCATTTT | CASSPTGAGQPQHF
once | TRBJ2-2 | NA | TRBV21-1 | TGTGCCAGCAGCAAAGGGGGACAGGGTTTTTTCACCGGGGAGCTGTTTTTT | CASSKGGQGFFTGELFF
NA | TRBJ2-2 | TRBD1 | TRBV10-1 | TGCGCCAGCAGTGACCAACGACAGGGGTTGACCGGGGAGCTGTTTTTT | CASSDQRQGLTGELFF
NA | TRBJ2-7 | TRBD1 | TRBV18 | TGTGCCAGCTCACAGGCAGGGGGCTCCTACGAGCAGTACTTC | CASSQAGGSYEQYF
few | TRBJ2-1 | NA | TRBV7-8 | TGTGCCAGCAGCTGGGGCATGCATGAGCAGTTCTTC | CASSWGMHEQFF
NA | TRBJ2-1 | TRBD2 | TRBV27 | TGTGCCAGCTGTCCTAAGCCGCGGTTAGCGGGTGAGCAGTTCTTC | CASCPKPRLAGEQFF
once | TRBJ2-3 | NA | TRBV14 | TGTGCCAGCAGCCTTGGACTGGGAAGAGATACGCAGTATTTT | CASSLGLGRDTQYF
NA | TRBJ2-1 | TRBD1 | TRBV5-1 | TGCGCCAGCAGCCCCCCCGTGCGGGCCGGGACAGGGCCCTCGGACTACAATGAGCAGTTCTTC | CASSPPVRAGTGPSDYNEQFF
NA | TRBJ2-5 | TRBD2 | TRBV24-1 | TGTGCCACCAGTGATTTGGTTGCGGGGGGACTCCAAGAGACCCAGTACTTC | CATSDLVAGGLQETQYF
NA | TRBJ1-2 | TRBD1 | TRBV23-1 | TGCGCCAGCACAGGGGGTGGCTACACCTTC | CASTGGGYTF
NA | TRBJ2-3 | TRBD2 | TRBV5-8 | TGTGCCAGCAGCTGGACTAGCGGGGGCACAGATACGCAGTATTTT | CASSWTSGGTDTQYF
NA | TRBJ2-1 | TRBD2 | TRBV2 | TGTGCCAGCAGTGGGAGCGGGGGACCACACAATGAGCAGTTCTTC | CASSGSGGPHNEQFF
NA | TRBJ1-2 | TRBD1 | TRBV16 | TGTGCCAGCAGCCAGGGACAGGCGGATGGCTACACCTTC | CASSQGQADGYTF
NA | TRBJ2-7 | TRBD2 | TRBV10-3 | TGTGCCATCAGTGGGACTAGCGGGGGTTACGAGCAGTACTTC | CAISGTSGGYEQYF
NA | TRBJ2-6 | TRBD1 | TRBV5-3 | TGTGCCAGAACCGTTCGGGACAGGGGGCGTGGGGCCAACGTCCTGACTTTC | CARTVRDRGRGANVLTF
NA | TRBJ1-5 | NA | TRBV7-9 | TGTGCCAGCAGCTTAGCGGGACCGAAGGGGGGGCCCCAGCATTTT | CASSLAGPKGGPQHF
NA | TRBJ1-1 | NA | TRBV7-8 | TGTGCCAGCAGCCTTCTAGATGAGACTGAAGCTTTCTTT | CASSLLDETEAFF
few | TRBJ1-1 | TRBD1 | TRBV12-3/TRBV12-4 | TGTGCCAGCAGTTTCGGACAGGGGAAGGAAGCTTTCTTT | CASSFGQGKEAFF
once | TRBJ1-5 | NA | TRBV7-2 | TGTGCCAGCAGCCCTGGACACGGGTTCGTTAGCAATCAGCCCCAGCATTTT | CASSPGHGFVSNQPQHF
NA | TRBJ1-1 | NA | TRBV7-9 | TGTGCCAGCAGCCCTTATATGGGGGCCCGGACTGAAGCTTTCTTT | CASSPYMGARTEAFF
NA | TRBJ1-5 | NA | TRBV7-9 | TGTGCCAGCAGCCCAATCGGGGGTCAGCCCCAGCATTTT | CASSPIGGQPQHF
NA | TRBJ2-5 | TRBD1 | TRBV19 | TGTGCCAGTAGTCCAGACAGGGGGCAGGAGACCCAGTACTTC | CASSPDRGQETQYF
NA | TRBJ2-1 | NA | TRBV10-2 | TGCGCCAGCACCGCCACGGCCGACTACAATGAGCAGTTCTTC | CASTATADYNEQFF
NA | TRBJ2-5 | NA | TRBV5-6 | TGTGCCAGCAGCTTGATAAGCCGGCTAAGGGGCGAGACCCAGTACTTC | CASSLISRLRGETQYF
NA | TRBJ2-2 | TRBD1 | TRBV19 | TGTGCCAGTAGTACCGACAGGGTCACCGGGGAGCTGTTTTTT | CASSTDRVTGELFF
NA | TRBJ1-5 | NA | TRBV7-8 | TGTGCCAGCAGCTTAAAGAGGGTGGGCCAGCCCCAGCATTTT | CASSLKRVGQPQHF
NA | TRBJ2-7 | TRBD1 | TRBV19 | TGTGCCAGTAGCCCCGGGACAGCTTCCTACGAGCAGTACTTC | CASSPGTASYEQYF
NA | TRBJ2-1 | NA | TRBV5-1 | TGCGCCAGCAGCTTGGGGCAGGGAAATGAGCAGTTCTTC | CASSLGQGNEQFF
NA | TRBJ1-4 | TRBD1 | TRBV18 | TGTGCCAGCTCTACGGGGACAGGATATAATGAAAAACTGTTTTTT | CASSTGTGYNEKLFF
NA | TRBJ2-7 | NA | TRBV7-2 | TGTGCCAGCAGCTCAGACAACAGGGCTGACGAGCAGTACTTC | CASSSDNRADEQYF
NA | TRBJ1-5 | TRBD1 | TRBV18 | TGTGCCAGCTCACCGCGCGGGACAGGGGGCAATCAGCCCCAGCATTTT | CASSPRGTGGNQPQHF
NA | TRBJ2-1 | TRBD1 | TRBV7-9 | TGTGCCAGCAGCTCACAGGGGGCTTCGACCACCTACAATGAGCAGTTCTTC | CASSSQGASTTYNEQFF
NA | TRBJ2-2 | TRBD2 | TRBV7-2 | TGTGCCAGCAGCCGGACTAGCGGGGGTACCGGGGAGCTGTTTTTT | CASSRTSGGTGELFF
NA | TRBJ2-7 | NA | TRBV2 | TGTGCCAGCAGAGGGAACAGGCTAATTACCTACGAGCAGTACTTC | CASRGNRLITYEQYF
NA | TRBJ2-2 | NA | TRBV4-2 | TGTGCCAGCAGCCAAGACTCGCTGGGAGCCGCGAACACCGGGGAGCTGTTTTTT | CASSQDSLGAANTGELFF
NA | TRBJ2-7 | NA | TRBV7-2 | TGTGCCAGCAGCTTCCTACAGGGTCAGCAGTACTTC | CASSFLQGQQYF
NA | TRBJ1-1 | NA | TRBV7-2 | TGTGCCAGCAGCTCCCGCAGGGGCGACACTGAAGCTTTCTTT | CASSSRRGDTEAFF
NA | TRBJ2-7 | NA | TRBV7-2 | TGTGCCAGCAGCTTAGGAGATGGACGGGGCTACGAGCAGTACTTC | CASSLGDGRGYEQYF
NA | TRBJ1-2 | TRBD1 | TRBV28 | TGTGCCAGCAGTTCTGGGACAGGGGTCTATGGCTACACCTTC | CASSSGTGVYGYTF
few | TRBJ1-1 | NA | TRBV6-5 | TGTGCCAGCAACCGAGGGGGGGGCACTGAAGCTTTCTTT | CASNRGGGTEAFF
NA | TRBJ2-1 | TRBD2 | TRBV5-4 | TGTGCCAGCACCCCCCAGTTCCTAGCGGGGGGGCCCCCTAAGCAGTTCTTC | CASTPQFLAGGPPKQFF
NA | TRBJ1-2 | NA | TRBV5-4 | TGTGCCAGCAGCTTGGCTGGGGGGATCAGGTATGGCTACACCTTC | CASSLAGGIRYGYTF
NA | TRBJ1-6 | NA | TRBV3-1/TRBV3-2 | TGTGCCAGCGGTAGGTCCTATAATTCACCCCTCCACTTT | CASGRSYNSPLHF
NA | TRBJ2-3 | TRBD2 | TRBV10-3 | TGTGCCATCAGTGAGTCAGCGGGGGACACAGATACGCAGTATTTT | CAISESAGDTDTQYF
NA | TRBJ2-2 | NA | TRBV6-5 | TGTGCCAGCAGACAGGGAGGTGAAGTCGGGGAGCTGTTTTTT | CASRQGGEVGELFF
once | TRBJ2-2 | NA | TRBV7-9 | TGTGCCAGCAGCTCCCGACAGACGGTCGCCGGGGAGCTGTTTTTT | CASSSRQTVAGELFF
once | TRBJ2-7 | NA | TRBV5-3 | TGTGCCAGAAGCCGGAGAACAAGAGATCACCACTCCTACGAGCAGTACTTC | CARSRRTRDHHSYEQYF
NA | TRBJ1-1 | NA | TRBV6-2/TRBV6-3 | TGTGCCAGCAGTTACAGGGGCCATATTGAAGCTTTCTTT | CASSYRGHIEAFF
once | TRBJ2-2 | NA | TRBV4-2 | TGTGCCAGCAGCCAAGAAAAGGGATACACCGGGGAGCTGTTTTTT | CASSQEKGYTGELFF
many | TRBJ2-1 | TRBD2 | TRBV6-4 | TGTGCCAGCAGTGACTCGATAAGCGGGGATTACAATGAGCAGTTCTTC | CASSDSISGDYNEQFF
NA | TRBJ2-7 | TRBD2 | TRBV3-1/TRBV3-2 | TGTGCCAGCAGACAAGCGACTAGCGGGGGGTCCTACGAGCAGTACTTC | CASRQATSGGSYEQYF
NA | TRBJ2-7 | NA | TRBV6-1 | TGTGCCAGCAGTGAATGGGTGGACTCCTACGAGCAGTACTTC | CASSEWVDSYEQYF
NA | TRBJ2-1 | TRBD1 | TRBV4-2 | TGTGCCAGCAGCCAAGTAGAGGACAGGACTTACAATGAGCAGTTCTTC | CASSQVEDRTYNEQFF